This is a list of T cell receptor beta chains from one sample in a study of blood T cell repertoires in COVID-19. The method was immunoSEQ multiplex PCR; TCRdb's version includes in-frame clones alone and lacks a portion of them. The sample records fewer than 650,000 clones, around nine tenths being singletons. The sequencing sample was made of peripheral blood. The receptors come from a woman aged 45-65 years with COVID-19, enrolled during active disease. The CDR3 runs from the conserved cysteine through the conserved F or W. The order of the fields is D gene, clone size, V gene, J gene, CDR3 protein, CDR3 DNA. A D gene is named only where the DNA matches it firmly. For some rows the clone size is stated as once, few or many, or as a class when expanded; others skip it.

d_call: NA
clone_size: few
v_call: TRBV6-5
j_call: TRBJ1-1
cdr3_aa: CANSDTPNTEAFF
cdr3_nt: TGTGCCAACTCGGACACCCCCAATACTGAAGCTTTCTTT

d_call: NA
clone_size: NA
v_call: TRBV6-5
j_call: TRBJ1-1
cdr3_aa: CASSYREMNTEAFF
cdr3_nt: TGTGCCAGCAGTTACCGAGAAATGAACACTGAAGCTTTCTTT

d_call: NA
clone_size: NA
v_call: TRBV9
j_call: TRBJ2-2
cdr3_aa: CASSVSVRRRGTGELFF
cdr3_nt: TGTGCCAGCAGCGTATCGGTCCGGCGAAGGGGCACCGGGGAGCTGTTTTTT

d_call: TRBD2
clone_size: NA
v_call: TRBV30
j_call: TRBJ2-7
cdr3_aa: CAWSGDSGGPLLSYEQYF
cdr3_nt: TGTGCCTGGAGTGGGGATTCGGGGGGACCCCTCCTCTCCTACGAGCAGTACTTC

d_call: TRBD2
clone_size: NA
v_call: TRBV3-1/TRBV3-2
j_call: TRBJ2-3
cdr3_aa: CASSQEALAGASSDTQYF
cdr3_nt: TGTGCCAGCAGCCAAGAGGCACTAGCGGGGGCGAGCTCGGATACGCAGTATTTT

d_call: TRBD1
clone_size: NA
v_call: TRBV24-1
j_call: TRBJ1-4
cdr3_aa: CATSDPGQGGEKLFF
cdr3_nt: TGTGCCACCAGTGATCCGGGACAGGGGGGTGAAAAACTGTTTTTT

d_call: NA
clone_size: NA
v_call: TRBV6-5
j_call: TRBJ1-1
cdr3_aa: CARRDTEAFF
cdr3_nt: TGTGCCCGTCGGGATACTGAAGCTTTCTTT

d_call: NA
clone_size: NA
v_call: TRBV18
j_call: TRBJ2-3
cdr3_aa: CASSQGVRGSTDTQYF
cdr3_nt: TGTGCCAGCTCCCAAGGAGTTCGGGGAAGCACAGATACGCAGTATTTT

d_call: NA
clone_size: NA
v_call: TRBV2
j_call: TRBJ1-2
cdr3_aa: CASSEEGAIYGYTF
cdr3_nt: TGTGCCAGCAGTGAGGAAGGGGCCATCTATGGCTACACCTTC

d_call: NA
clone_size: NA
v_call: TRBV28
j_call: TRBJ1-3
cdr3_aa: CASSLWESLPGNTIYF
cdr3_nt: TGTGCCAGCAGTTTATGGGAGTCCTTGCCTGGAAACACCATATATTTT

d_call: TRBD1
clone_size: NA
v_call: TRBV9
j_call: TRBJ1-5
cdr3_aa: CASSAGTGYNNQPQHF
cdr3_nt: TGTGCCAGCAGCGCTGGGACAGGGTACAACAATCAGCCCCAGCATTTT

d_call: NA
clone_size: NA
v_call: TRBV12-3/TRBV12-4
j_call: TRBJ1-5
cdr3_aa: CATSVGRQPQHF
cdr3_nt: TGTGCCACCTCCGTGGGGCGTCAGCCCCAGCATTTT

d_call: NA
clone_size: NA
v_call: TRBV7-9
j_call: TRBJ2-1
cdr3_aa: CASSLLDLYNEQFF
cdr3_nt: TGTGCCAGCAGCCTCCTGGACTTGTACAATGAGCAGTTCTTC

d_call: NA
clone_size: NA
v_call: TRBV21-1
j_call: TRBJ1-5
cdr3_aa: CASSTQAPLCNQPQHF
cdr3_nt: TGTGCCAGCAGCACACAGGCCCCTTTGTGCAATCAGCCCCAGCATTTT

d_call: NA
clone_size: NA
v_call: TRBV9
j_call: TRBJ2-3
cdr3_aa: CASSPRRWRVTDTQYF
cdr3_nt: TGTGCCAGCAGCCCCCGTAGATGGAGGGTGACAGATACGCAGTATTTT

d_call: NA
clone_size: once
v_call: TRBV28
j_call: TRBJ1-1
cdr3_aa: CASEGVIMNTEAFF
cdr3_nt: TGTGCCAGCGAGGGGGTAATCATGAACACTGAAGCTTTCTTT

d_call: NA
clone_size: once
v_call: TRBV5-1
j_call: TRBJ1-1
cdr3_aa: CASSLDITEAFF
cdr3_nt: TGCGCCAGCAGCTTGGACATCACTGAAGCTTTCTTT

d_call: TRBD1
clone_size: NA
v_call: TRBV10-1
j_call: TRBJ2-7
cdr3_aa: CASSEATGDEQYF
cdr3_nt: TGCGCCAGCAGTGAAGCGACAGGGGACGAGCAGTACTTC

d_call: NA
clone_size: NA
v_call: TRBV27
j_call: TRBJ1-2
cdr3_aa: CASKLAGSDYGYTF
cdr3_nt: TGTGCCAGCAAGCTGGCAGGGTCCGACTATGGCTACACCTTC

d_call: NA
clone_size: NA
v_call: TRBV4-2
j_call: TRBJ2-7
cdr3_aa: CASSSGEGSYEQYF
cdr3_nt: TGTGCCAGCAGCTCAGGAGAGGGATCCTACGAGCAGTACTTC

d_call: NA
clone_size: NA
v_call: TRBV24-1
j_call: TRBJ1-5
cdr3_aa: CATRGLPSNQPQHF
cdr3_nt: TGTGCCACCAGGGGGCTCCCTAGCAATCAGCCCCAGCATTTT

d_call: TRBD2
clone_size: NA
v_call: TRBV5-4
j_call: TRBJ2-2
cdr3_aa: CASSGTSTLSANTGELFF
cdr3_nt: TGTGCCAGCAGCGGGACTAGTACCCTTTCCGCGAACACCGGGGAGCTGTTTTTT

d_call: NA
clone_size: NA
v_call: TRBV9
j_call: TRBJ1-2
cdr3_aa: CASSVVSGDYGYTF
cdr3_nt: TGTGCCAGCAGCGTAGTATCGGGTGACTATGGCTACACCTTC

d_call: NA
clone_size: NA
v_call: TRBV7-8
j_call: TRBJ2-3
cdr3_aa: CASSLVKTDTQYF
cdr3_nt: TGTGCCAGCAGCTTAGTCAAAACAGATACGCAGTATTTT

d_call: TRBD1
clone_size: NA
v_call: TRBV4-1
j_call: TRBJ1-1
cdr3_aa: CASSPPRAGGTEAFF
cdr3_nt: TGCGCCAGCAGCCCCCCTCGGGCAGGGGGAACTGAAGCTTTCTTT

d_call: NA
clone_size: once
v_call: TRBV3-1/TRBV3-2
j_call: TRBJ1-1
cdr3_aa: CASSPSGHLNTEAFF
cdr3_nt: TGTGCCAGCAGCCCATCCGGACACCTGAACACTGAAGCTTTCTTT

d_call: NA
clone_size: NA
v_call: TRBV9
j_call: TRBJ2-7
cdr3_aa: CASSRGQGSSYEQYF
cdr3_nt: TGTGCCAGCAGCAGGGGACAAGGAAGCTCCTACGAGCAGTACTTC